These 30 T cell receptor beta chains were all obtained from the same sample, sequenced in a study of T cells in Graves' hyperthyroidism and ophthalmopathy. Authors of the study amplified TCR beta CDR3 regions from RNA transcripts. HTBI primers were employed in a first-round RT-PCR of the TCR CDR3. Using its own MiXCR run on the multiplex PCR reads, TCRdb lists one record per CDR3 protein. This sample has 350,000 to 450,000 distinct CDR3 sequences; 11% to 15% occur once, and the top ten carry 9.5% to 12%. The sample comprised blood. All receptors come from a woman in her sixties or seventies with Graves' hyperthyroidism.

The sample holds many counts of this clonotype. The V gene is TRBV5-1, the J gene TRBJ2-7, with 7 nucleotides matching TRBD1. Germline values: CDR1 SGHRS, CDR2 YFSETQ. V was clipped by 4 bases and J by 6 bases; unmatched bases: 7. The CDR3 loop spans 13 amino acids. The CDR3 here is CASSELTGFEQYF. The DNA for the CDR3 is TGCGCCAGCAGCGAGCTGACAGGGTTCGAGCAGTACTTC.

CDR3 coding DNA: TGTGCCACCCCACCGGGGGGAGGTGAGCAGTTCTTC. Translation gives CATPPGGGEQFF. The rearrangement links TRBV28 to TRBJ2-1; TRBD2 matches at 7 bases. The J segment lost 9 bases and the V segment lost 10 bases, leaving 9 bases of the junction unmatched. CDR3 length equals 12 residues. CDR1 and CDR2 from the germline V gene are MDHEN and SYDVKM.

This clonotype was observed at least ten times. The chain couples TRBV28 to TRBJ2-1, with 10 bases identical to TRBD2. Germline CDR1 MDHEN, CDR2 SYDVKM. Trimming at V came to 4 bases and at J to 0 bases, leaving 3 bases not matched to a gene. CDR3 size: 16 residues. The CDR3 reads CASSSPSGSSYNEQFF. The CDR3 DNA reads TGTGCCAGCAGTTCCCCTAGCGGGAGCTCCTACAATGAGCAGTTCTTC.

This clonotype has at least ten counts. The chain links TRBV6-2 or TRBV6-3 to TRBJ1-2; D gene unclear. Germline V gene data show CDR1 as MNHEY and CDR2 as SVGEGT. V lost 8 bases to trimming and J lost 3 bases, with 19 bases between them. This CDR3 comprises 15 residues. The CDR3 DNA reads TGTGCCAGCGCCCTGTTCCCCCTACAGTACTATGGCTACACCTTC. This gives the protein CASALFPLQYYGYTF.

This clonotype appeared many times. The CDR3 sequence is CASSLTGTAGGNTEAFF. CDR3 nucleotides: TGTGCCAGCAGCTTAACAGGGACGGCCGGGGGGAACACTGAAGCTTTCTTT. The chain recombines TRBV7-3 with TRBJ1-1; D may be TRBD1 (5 bases). Germline V gene sequence: CDR1 SGHTA, CDR2 FQGTGA. The V and J ends lost 0 bases and 1 base respectively, with 15 bases between them. The CDR3 length is 17 residues. The full variable domain, its missing parts supplied by reference TRBV7-3 and TRBJ1-1, is GAGVSQTPSNKVTEKGKYVELRCDPISGHTALYWYRQSLGQGPEFLIYFQGTGAADDSGLPNDRFFAVRPEGSVSTLKIQRTERGDSAVYLCASSLTGTAGGNTEAFFGQGTRLTVV.

This chain joins TRBV6-1 and TRBJ2-3; weak D call: TRBD1 (5 bases). V lost 7 bases and J lost 4, with 18 bases in between. CDR1 MNHNS and CDR2 SASEGT come from the germline V gene. This CDR3 has 15 amino acids. The CDR3 DNA reads as TGTGCCAGCACCGGTGGGGCCGGAGACCCAGATACGCAGTATTTT. Its translation is CASTGGAGDPDTQYF.

This clonotype occurred many times. This rearrangement joins TRBV15 to TRBJ1-2, with TRBD1 identical over 9 bases. The germline CDR1 and CDR2 sequences are LNHNV and YYDKDF (reference sequence). The CDR3 is 13 amino acids. Losses at the gene ends were 1 base for V and 13 bases for J; bases not matched to a gene: 7. The CDR3: CATSRGQGDPFTF. The DNA for the CDR3 is TGTGCCACCAGCAGAGGACAGGGGGACCCTTTCACCTTC.

This clonotype was counted ten times or more. The chain links TRBV6-1 to TRBJ2-2; D remains unclear. V was cut by 2 bases and J by 0 bases, with 7 bases left in between. Germline V lookup: CDR1 MNHNS, CDR2 SASEGT. This CDR3 region has 15 residues. The CDR3 loop is CASSEWSSNTGELFF. The CDR3 nucleotides are TGTGCCAGCAGTGAATGGAGTTCGAACACCGGGGAGCTGTTTTTT.

This chain uses TRBV18 with TRBJ1-3, with D perhaps TRBD1 (5 bases). Germline CDR1 KGHSH, CDR2 LQKENI. The CDR3 runs to 17 residues. Trimming took 6 bases from V and 4 from J, leaving 22 bases between them. The CDR3 region is CASSPMEGKKGGNTIYF. In DNA form, the CDR3 reads TGTGCCAGCTCCCCAATGGAGGGGAAGAAGGGCGGAAACACCATATATTTT.

This clonotype occurred many times. The gene calls are TRBV2 and TRBJ2-7, with D perhaps TRBD2 (6 bases). Trimming removed 4 bases from V and 7 bases from J, with 17 bases in between. Per the germline V gene, CDR1 is SNHLY and CDR2 is FYNNEI. The length of the CDR3 is 14 residues. DNA of the CDR3: TGTGCCAGCAGTGTACTAGCCGAGATGGTAGAGCAGTACTTC. The encoded protein is CASSVLAEMVEQYF.

This clonotype was counted between two and nine times. V and J are TRBV20-1 and TRBJ2-2; D remains ambiguous. With 2 bases removed from V and 7 bases from J, the gap between germline ends came to 5 bases. Per the germline V gene, CDR1 is DFQATT and CDR2 is SNEGSKA (reference sequence). The CDR3 runs to 11 residues. In DNA form, the CDR3 reads TGCAGTGCTAGAATCCGCGGGGAGCTGTTTTTT. It is translated as CSARIRGELFF.

This clonotype was observed at least ten times. The CDR3 here is CATSDPRTGGNEKLFF. The CDR3 DNA reads as TGTGCCACCAGTGATCCAAGGACAGGCGGTAATGAAAAACTGTTTTTT. V usage is TRBV24-1 and J usage is TRBJ1-4; 7 bases are a match to TRBD1. Trimming at V came to 3 bases and at J to 4 bases, leaving 7 bases not matched to a gene. There are 16 residues in the CDR3. Looked up from germline, CDR1 is KGHDR and CDR2 is SFDVKD.

The table lists this clonotype with many counts. V is TRBV28 and J is TRBJ2-7, with 10 bases fitting TRBD1. The trim removed 5 bases at V and 3 bases at J, leaving 4 bases unmatched. The CDR3 consists of 14 residues. From germline, CDR1 is MDHEN and CDR2 SYDVKM. CDR3 amino acids: CASSQGQGFYEQYF. CDR3 DNA: TGTGCCAGCAGTCAGGGACAGGGGTTCTACGAGCAGTACTTC.

The chain joins TRBV15 to TRBJ2-7, with D perhaps TRBD2 (6 bases). From germline, CDR1 is LNHNV and CDR2 YYDKDF (reference sequence). Trimming left V 1 base short and J 5 bases short, with 12 bases between. The CDR3 loop spans 14 amino acids. The CDR3 bases are TGTGCCACCAGCAGAGCAGGGAGGAAGGACGAGCAGTACTTC. Protein sequence: CATSRAGRKDEQYF.

This clonotype has a count of ten or more. The gene calls are TRBV12-3 or TRBV12-4 and TRBJ2-1; the match to TRBD2 covers 8 bases. The CDR3 has 15 residues. Trimming removed 6 bases from V and 4 bases from J; junction bases left unmatched: 8. Here the CDR3 DNA reads TGTGCCAGCAGGGCGGGAACTAGCGGTTACAATGAGCAGTTCTTC. Protein product: CASRAGTSGYNEQFF.

Of note for this clonotype: Relative to the germline gene, one junction end is altered; a read error may explain this. The chain recombines TRBV7-7 with TRBJ2-5; the D gene could be TRBD1 or TRBD2 (5 bases each). The germline gives CDR1 SSHAT, CDR2 FNYEAQ (reference sequence). The CDR3 spans 14 residues. Here the CDR3 DNA reads TGTGCTAGCAGCTCCCGGGACGGTGGAGTGGCCCAGTACTTC. This gives the protein CASSSRDGGVAQYF.

The V gene is TRBV12-3 or TRBV12-4, the J gene TRBJ2-7; no clear D gene. The V end was cut by 6 bases, the J end by 7 bases, with 16 bases between. CDR3 length equals 13 residues. In DNA form, the CDR3 reads TGTGCCAGCAGCCTCCTATCCGGAATTGAGCAGTACTTC. Translated, it gives CASSLLSGIEQYF.

The chain links TRBV19 to TRBJ2-2; D might be TRBD1 or TRBD2, each matching 5 bases. The germline V and J ends were trimmed by 9 bases and 6 bases, with 14 bases remaining between them. From germline, CDR1 is LNHDA and CDR2 SQIVND (reference sequence). The CDR3 is 13 amino acids. The CDR3 loop is CASTGTPSGELFF. Written as DNA, the CDR3 is TGTGCCAGCACCGGGACCCCGTCCGGGGAGCTGTTTTTT.

Comment on this clonotype: This may arise from a read error, as a much more abundant clone is one base away. This rearrangement joins TRBV11-2 to TRBJ2-1; TRBD2 matches at 8 bases. The CDR3 is 15 residues long. Germline CDR1 reads SGHAT; CDR2 reads FQNNGV. The CDR3 sequence: CANSLSRVAGHEQFF. The CDR3, as DNA: TGTGCCAACAGCCTTTCGAGGGTAGCGGGGCATGAGCAGTTCTTC.

This chain links TRBV7-9 with TRBJ2-2, with no clear D. This CDR3 is 15 amino acids long. Trimming left V 5 bases short and J 5 bases short, with 15 bases between. CDR1 SEHNR and CDR2 FQNEAQ come from the germline V gene (reference sequence). CDR3 coding DNA: TGTGCCAGCAGCCGAAACCCCCCCGGGACCGGGGAGCTGTTTTTT. Its protein product is CASSRNPPGTGELFF.

This clonotype has ten or more counts. The chain joins TRBV7-2 to TRBJ2-7; the match to TRBD1 covers 9 bases. This CDR3 is 14 amino acids long. The V gene end was trimmed by 5 bases and the J gene end by 4 bases; junction bases not matched to a gene: 6. Germline-derived CDR1 and CDR2 are SGHTA and FQGNSA. This chain's CDR3 is CASSAGQGRYEQYF. CDR3 in DNA: TGTGCCAGCAGCGCCGGACAGGGGAGATACGAGCAGTACTTC.

The chain carries TRBV9 and TRBJ2-5, with 7 bases lining up with TRBD2. Trimming took 0 bases from V and 5 from J; bases not matched to a gene: 7. Germline V CDR1 and CDR2: SGDLS, YYNGEE. There are 15 residues in the CDR3. CDR3 amino acids: CASSVGGGSDETQYF. DNA for the CDR3: TGTGCCAGCAGCGTAGGGGGCGGGAGTGATGAGACCCAGTACTTC.

This chain links TRBV13 with TRBJ2-5; the match to TRBD1 covers 7 bases. Germline CDR1 is PRHDT and CDR2 is FYEKMQ (reference sequence). There are 16 residues in the CDR3. Trimming removed 2 bases from V and 5 bases from J; junction bases left unmatched: 11. Here the CDR3 reads CASSLRTYRGGETQYF. The CDR3 DNA sequence: TGTGCCAGCAGCTTAAGGACGTACAGGGGCGGGGAGACCCAGTACTTC.

This clonotype was found many times. The chain has TRBV20-1 and TRBJ2-1; no reliable D call. The V and J ends lost 0 bases and 2 bases respectively, with 5 bases between them. The V gene's germline CDR1 is DFQATT and CDR2 SNEGSKA (reference sequence). This CDR3 has 13 residues. The CDR3 DNA sequence: TGCAGTGCTAGAGATTCTGCCTACAATGAGCAGTTCTTC. Encoded protein: CSARDSAYNEQFF.

This clonotype was counted many times. The chain carries TRBV2 and TRBJ1-2; 12 bases agree with TRBD1. The CDR3 has 14 residues. V gave up 8 bases and J gave up 2 bases; unmatched junction bases: 3. Germline assignment: CDR1 SNHLY and CDR2 FYNNEI. The DNA for the CDR3 is TGTGCCAGCGGGGGACAGGGGGCGAACTATGGCTACACCTTC. Its translation is CASGGQGANYGYTF.

The CDR3 spells CASPPGTGGRSNQPQHF. The CDR3, as DNA: TGCGCCAGTCCTCCCGGGACAGGGGGAAGGAGCAATCAGCCCCAGCATTTT. This chain joins TRBV5-1 and TRBJ1-5, with TRBD1 matching 11 bases. V dropped 8 bases and J dropped 1; count of bases not matched to a gene: 11. Germline V CDR1 and CDR2: SGHRS, YFSETQ. This CDR3 region has 17 residues.

Many counts were recorded for this clonotype. The gene calls are TRBV15 and TRBJ2-1, with TRBD2 identical over 7 bases. CDR1 is LNHNV, CDR2 YYDKDF, per germline (reference sequence). The CDR3 totals 18 residues. The J segment lost 4 bases and the V segment lost 4 bases, leaving 16 bases of the junction unmatched. The CDR3 nucleotides are TGTGCCACCAGCACCCCCCTTACTAGCGAAGCCCCTTACAATGAGCAGTTCTTC. Translating it yields CATSTPLTSEAPYNEQFF.

This chain links TRBV28 with TRBJ2-4; D not resolved. This CDR3 has 13 amino acids. With 3 bases removed from V and 6 bases from J, the gap between germline ends came to 9 bases. Germline loops: CDR1 MDHEN, CDR2 SYDVKM. The CDR3 loop reads CASSLRSINIQYF. The DNA for the CDR3 is TGTGCCAGCAGTTTGAGATCCATAAACATTCAGTACTTC.

This rearrangement joins TRBV5-1 to TRBJ2-2; tentative D call: TRBD1 (6 bases). V lost 2 bases and J 7 bases, leaving 9 bases between the germline ends. Germline V gene sequence: CDR1 SGHRS, CDR2 YFSETQ. The CDR3 is 13 residues long. CDR3 bases: TGCGCCAGCAGCTTACAGGGTAGCGGGGAGCTGTTTTTT. Protein: CASSLQGSGELFF.

This clonotype was detected only a few times. This chain uses TRBV19 with TRBJ2-4; D may be TRBD1 or TRBD2 (5 bases each). CDR1 is LNHDA and CDR2 is SQIVND in the germline V gene (reference sequence). Between the trimmed V and J ends, which lost 3 bases and 1 base, there was a span of 16 bases. The CDR3 runs to 17 residues. The CDR3 here is CASSIWRRGTAKNIQYF. The CDR3 DNA sequence: TGTGCCAGTAGTATTTGGCGTCGGGGCACGGCCAAAAACATTCAGTACTTC.